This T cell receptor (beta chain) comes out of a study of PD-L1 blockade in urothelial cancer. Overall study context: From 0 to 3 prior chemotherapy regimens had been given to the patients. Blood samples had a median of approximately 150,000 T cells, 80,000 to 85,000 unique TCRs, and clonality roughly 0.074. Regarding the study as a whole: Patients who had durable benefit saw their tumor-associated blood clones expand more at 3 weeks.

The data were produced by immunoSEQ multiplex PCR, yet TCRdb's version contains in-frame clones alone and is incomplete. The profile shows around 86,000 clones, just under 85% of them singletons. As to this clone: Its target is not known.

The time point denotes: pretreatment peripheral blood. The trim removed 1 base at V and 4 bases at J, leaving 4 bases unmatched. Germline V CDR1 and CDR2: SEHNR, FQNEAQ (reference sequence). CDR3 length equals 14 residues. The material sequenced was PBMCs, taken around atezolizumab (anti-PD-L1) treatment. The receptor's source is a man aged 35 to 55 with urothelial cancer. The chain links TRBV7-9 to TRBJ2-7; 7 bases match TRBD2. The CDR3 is CASSLVVGGYEQYF. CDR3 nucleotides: TGTGCCAGCAGCTTAGTAGTGGGGGGGTACGAGCAGTACTTC.